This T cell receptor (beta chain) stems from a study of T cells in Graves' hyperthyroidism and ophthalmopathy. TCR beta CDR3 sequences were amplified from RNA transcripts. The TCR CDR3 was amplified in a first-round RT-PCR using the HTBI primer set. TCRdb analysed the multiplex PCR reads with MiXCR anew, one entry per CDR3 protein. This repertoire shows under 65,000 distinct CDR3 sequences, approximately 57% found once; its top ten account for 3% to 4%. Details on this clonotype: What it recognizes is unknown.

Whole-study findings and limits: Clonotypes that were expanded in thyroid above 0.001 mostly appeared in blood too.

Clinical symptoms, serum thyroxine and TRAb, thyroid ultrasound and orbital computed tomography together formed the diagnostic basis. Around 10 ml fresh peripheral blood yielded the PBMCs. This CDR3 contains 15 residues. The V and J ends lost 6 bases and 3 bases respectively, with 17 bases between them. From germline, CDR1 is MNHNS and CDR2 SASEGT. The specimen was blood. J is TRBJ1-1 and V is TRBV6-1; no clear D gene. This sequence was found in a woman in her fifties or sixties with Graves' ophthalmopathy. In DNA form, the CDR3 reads TGTGCCAGCAGGACCCTAGCGGGAGTGGACACTGAAGCTTTCTTT. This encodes CASRTLAGVDTEAFF.